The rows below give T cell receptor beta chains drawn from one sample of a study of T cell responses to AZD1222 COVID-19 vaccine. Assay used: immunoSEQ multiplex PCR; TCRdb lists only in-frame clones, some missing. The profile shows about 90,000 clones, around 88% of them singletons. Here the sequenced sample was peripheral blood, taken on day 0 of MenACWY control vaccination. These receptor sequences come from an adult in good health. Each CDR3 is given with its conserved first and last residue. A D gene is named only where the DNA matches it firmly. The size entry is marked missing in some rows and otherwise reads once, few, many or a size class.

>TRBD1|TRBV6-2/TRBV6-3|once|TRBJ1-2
TGTGCCAGCAGTTACTCGGCAGGGGGCGGCTATGGCTACACCTTC
CASSYSAGGGYGYTF
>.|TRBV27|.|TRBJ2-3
TGTGCCAGCAGCCCGTGGATTGGGGGTCACGCAGATACGCAGTATTTT
CASSPWIGGHADTQYF
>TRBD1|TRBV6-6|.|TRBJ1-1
TGTGCCAGCAGTCCCGGACAGGTGGCTTTCTTT
CASSPGQVAFF
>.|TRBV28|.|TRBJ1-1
TGTGCCAGCAGTTTAGCGTCCGACGAAGCTTTCTTT
CASSLASDEAFF
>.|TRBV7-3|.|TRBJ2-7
TGTGCCAGCAGCTTTGAGGGGGGCTACGAGCAGTACTTC
CASSFEGGYEQYF
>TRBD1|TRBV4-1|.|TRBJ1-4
TGCGCCAGCAGCCCGGCAGGGGGCACTAATGAAAAACTGTTTTTT
CASSPAGGTNEKLFF
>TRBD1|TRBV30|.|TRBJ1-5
TGTGCCTGGAGTGTAATACAGGGGAATCAGCCCCAGCATTTT
CAWSVIQGNQPQHF
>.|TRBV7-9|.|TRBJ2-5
TGTGCCAGCAGCTTAGGGCAGGGGACCCTCCAAGAGACCCAGTACTTC
CASSLGQGTLQETQYF
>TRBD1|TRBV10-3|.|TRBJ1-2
TGTGCCATCAGTGAGTCGGACAGGGCCTATGGCTACACCTTC
CAISESDRAYGYTF
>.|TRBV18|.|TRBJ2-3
TGTGCCAGCTCACCAGGGGGCTCCCCAGATACGCAGTATTTT
CASSPGGSPDTQYF
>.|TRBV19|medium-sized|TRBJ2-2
TGTGCCAGTAGTATTCAGGGCTTAGACACCGGGGAGCTGTTTTTT
CASSIQGLDTGELFF
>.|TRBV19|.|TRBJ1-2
TGTGCCAGTAGTATGATGGGACCTAACTATGGCTACACCTTC
CASSMMGPNYGYTF
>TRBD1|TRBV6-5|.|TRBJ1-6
TGTGCCAGCAGCCGGGACAGGTTCTCACCCCTCCACTTT
CASSRDRFSPLHF
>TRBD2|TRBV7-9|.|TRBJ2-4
TGTGCCAGCAGCTTAAGTCTAGCGGCTGTCAAAAACATTCAGTACTTC
CASSLSLAAVKNIQYF
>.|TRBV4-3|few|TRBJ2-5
TGCGCCAGCAGCCAAGATATATCCCAAGAGACCCAGTACTTC
CASSQDISQETQYF
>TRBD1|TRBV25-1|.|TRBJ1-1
TGTGCCAGCAGTGACCCGTCGGGACAGGGCTCGAACACTGAAGCTTTCTTT
CASSDPSGQGSNTEAFF
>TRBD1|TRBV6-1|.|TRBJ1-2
TGTGCCAGCAGTGAAGGGACAGGGGATTGGGGCTACACCTTC
CASSEGTGDWGYTF
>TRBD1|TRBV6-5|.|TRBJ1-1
TGTGCCAGCAGCCTGACAGGGGAATCCACTGAAGCTTTCTTT
CASSLTGESTEAFF
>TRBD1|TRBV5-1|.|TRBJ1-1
TGCGCCAGCAGCCCGGGGAAGGACAGGAACGGGGCTGAAGCTTTCTTT
CASSPGKDRNGAEAFF
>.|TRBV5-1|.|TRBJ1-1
TGCGCCAGCAGCTTGGGCTTTCTGGGCACTGAAGCTTTCTTT
CASSLGFLGTEAFF
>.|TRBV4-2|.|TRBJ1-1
TGTGCCAGCAGCCAAGATGGCACAGTGAACACTGAAGCTTTCTTT
CASSQDGTVNTEAFF
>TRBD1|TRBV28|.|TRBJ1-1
TGTGCCAGCAGTTTGGTAGGGGGCGACGGCACTGAAGCTTTCTTT
CASSLVGGDGTEAFF
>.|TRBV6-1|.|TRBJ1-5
TGTGCCAGCAGTGATTTTATTCAGCCCCAGCATTTT
CASSDFIQPQHF
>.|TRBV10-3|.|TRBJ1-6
TGTGCCATCAGTGAGTCGGGGGTACGGAATTCACCCCTCCACTTT
CAISESGVRNSPLHF
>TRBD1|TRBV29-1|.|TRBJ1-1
TGCAGCGTAAGACAGGGGGACACTGAAGCTTTCTTT
CSVRQGDTEAFF
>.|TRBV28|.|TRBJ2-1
TGTGCCAGTTTAAGGACCCCGAGGGATGAGCAGTTCTTC
CASLRTPRDEQFF
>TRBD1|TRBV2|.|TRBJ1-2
TGTGCCAGCAGTGAAGGGCAGGGGGTTTATGGCTACACCTTC
CASSEGQGVYGYTF
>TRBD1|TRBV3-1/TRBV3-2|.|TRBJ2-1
TGTGCCAGCAGTGCCGGGACAGGTTCTCTCAATGAGCAGTTCTTC
CASSAGTGSLNEQFF
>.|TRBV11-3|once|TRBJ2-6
TGTGCCAGCAGCTTCTTTGGGTTCTCCGGGGCCAACGTCCTGACTTTC
CASSFFGFSGANVLTF
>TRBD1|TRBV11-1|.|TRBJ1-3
TGTGCCAGCAGCTCGGGGACAGTTGCTGGAAACACCATATATTTT
CASSSGTVAGNTIYF
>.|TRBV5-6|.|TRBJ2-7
TGTGCCAGCAGCGCACTGACAGCTGTAAGCTACGAGCAGTACTTC
CASSALTAVSYEQYF